The 28 T cell receptor beta chains given below trace back to one sample, sequenced in a study of siplizumab effects on memory and regulatory T cells. The protocol was immunoSEQ multiplex PCR, while the TCRdb copy is restricted to in-frame clones and leaves out a portion. The repertoire includes over 80,000 clones, 85% to 95% of them detected once, and approximately 1.5% sits in the top ten. Sequencing input: non-Treg CD4+ T cells sorted from blood. The receptor source for this set is a human donor in good health.

This clone was seen only once. V gene TRBV19 combines with J gene TRBJ2-2, with a weak D call TRBD2 (6 bases). This CDR3 is built from 16 residues. Germline values: CDR1 LNHDA, CDR2 SQIVND (reference sequence). Deletions cut 4 bases from V and 0 bases from J, with 12 bases between. CDR3 nucleotide sequence: TGTGCCAGTAGTACTGGCGGACTACCGAACACCGGGGAGCTGTTTTTT. Translating gives CASSTGGLPNTGELFF.

The chain recombines TRBV7-9 with TRBJ2-3; D unresolved. Germline loops: CDR1 SEHNR, CDR2 FQNEAQ (reference sequence). The CDR3 covers 13 residues. V lost 4 bases, J lost 6 bases, and 11 bases lay in between. In DNA, the CDR3 is TGTGCCAGCAGCTCCCACTATTTGGATACGCAGTATTTT. Translating gives CASSSHYLDTQYF.

The rearrangement joins TRBV6-5 to TRBJ1-2, with D possibly matching TRBD1 (6 bases). V lost 0 bases and J 4 bases, leaving 15 bases between the germline ends. Germline V lookup: CDR1 MNHEY, CDR2 SVGAGI. The CDR3 covers 16 residues. CDR3 in DNA: TGTGCCAGCAGTTACTCGAGTACCCAGGGGACCTATGGCTACACCTTC. Translation gives CASSYSSTQGTYGYTF.

The chain recombines TRBV6-6 with TRBJ1-3, with 8 nucleotides matching TRBD1. There are 14 residues in the CDR3. CDR1 is MNHNY, CDR2 SVGAGI, per germline (reference sequence). V was clipped by 5 bases and J by 8 bases; unmatched bases: 8. The CDR3 DNA reads TGTGCCAGCAGTACCTCAGGGGGCGTTGACACCATATATTTT. Residues: CASSTSGGVDTIYF.

V gene TRBV7-3 combines with J gene TRBJ2-5, with 12 bases identical to TRBD2. V lost 5 bases to trimming and J lost 4 bases; unmatched junction nucleotides: 8. CDR1 and CDR2 (germline): SGHTA, FQGTGA. This CDR3 is 16 amino acids long. The DNA for the CDR3 is TGTGCCAGCAGCCAGACCCCGGGACTAGCGGGAGAGACCCAGTACTTC. Protein product: CASSQTPGLAGETQYF.

This clone was seen a single time. The genes are TRBV27 and TRBJ2-3, with 9 bases fitting TRBD2. The V and J ends lost 8 bases and 4 bases, in that order; junction bases with no gene match: 10. The CDR3 consists of 15 residues. The germline V gene encodes CDR1 MNHEY and CDR2 SMNVEV (reference sequence). This chain's CDR3 is CASLGLAGRADTQYF. The CDR3 DNA reads as TGTGCCAGCCTCGGGCTAGCGGGACGGGCAGATACGCAGTATTTT.

V is TRBV2 and J is TRBJ1-2; TRBD1 matches at 8 bases. Germline CDR1 is SNHLY and CDR2 is FYNNEI. Trimming at V came to 7 bases and at J to 8 bases, leaving 9 bases not matched to a gene. This CDR3 contains 13 residues. In nucleotides, the CDR3 is TGTGCCAGCAATTCGGACAGGGTGAGCGGCTACACCTTC. Protein: CASNSDRVSGYTF.

The rearrangement uses TRBV10-1 and TRBJ1-2; D remains unclear. Germline assignment: CDR1 WNHNN and CDR2 SYGVQD (reference sequence). V was cut by 0 bases and J by 5 bases, with 7 bases left in between. The CDR3 length is 13 residues. CDR3 nucleotides: TGCGCCAGCAGTGAGTCTTGGGATTATGGCTACACCTTC. This encodes CASSESWDYGYTF.

The chain employs TRBV9 and TRBJ2-5; 7 bases are a match to TRBD2. The CDR3 runs 15 residues. Germline V gives CDR1 SGDLS, CDR2 YYNGEE. V lost 7 bases and J lost 4; bases outside the gene matches: 13. This chain's CDR3 is CASSSGGRGGETQYF. The CDR3, as DNA: TGTGCCAGCTCCTCCGGCGGGAGAGGCGGAGAGACCCAGTACTTC.

As DNA, the CDR3 is TGCACCAGCAGCCAAGCCCTAGCGGGGAACACAGATACGCAGTATTTT. Translated, it gives CTSSQALAGNTDTQYF. The V call is TRBV1, the J call TRBJ2-3; the D segment call TRBD2 is taken from the table without a DNA check. TRBV1 is termed a pseudogene. CDR3 length: 16 amino acids.

V gene TRBV20-1 combines with J gene TRBJ2-1; D possibly matches TRBD1 or TRBD2 (6 bases each). The CDR3 contains 11 residues. In germline, CDR1 is DFQATT, CDR2 SNEGSKA (reference sequence). The CDR3 loop reads CSARGLGEQFF. The CDR3 DNA reads TGCTCCGCTCGGGGGCTCGGTGAGCAGTTCTTC.

The chain recombines TRBV5-8 with TRBJ1-1; D gene uncertain. In germline, CDR1 is SGHTS, CDR2 YDEGEE. V lost 2 bases and J lost 5, with 4 bases in between. This CDR3 has 11 residues. CDR3 residues: CASSLRTEAFF. The CDR3 nucleotides are TGTGCCAGCAGCTTAAGAACTGAAGCTTTCTTT.

The chain uses TRBV5-4 and TRBJ2-2; 12 bases map to TRBD1. Trimming at V came to 4 bases and at J to 1 base, leaving 8 bases not matched to a gene. The CDR3 extends over 18 amino acids. Looked up from germline, CDR1 is SGHNT and CDR2 is YYREEE (reference sequence). CDR3 residues: CASSVRRDRGLNTGELFF. The CDR3, as DNA: TGTGCCAGCAGCGTGAGACGGGACAGGGGGCTGAACACCGGGGAGCTGTTTTTT. Full variable domain (remainder filled in from reference TRBV5-4 and TRBJ2-2): ETGVTQSPTHLIKTRGQQVTLRCSSQSGHNTVSWYQQALGQGPQFIFQYYREEENGRGNFPPRFSGLQFPNYSSELNVNALELDDSALYLCASSVRRDRGLNTGELFFGEGSRLTVL.

This clone was seen a single time. This chain links TRBV2 with TRBJ2-7, with TRBD1 identical over 11 bases. J gave up 3 bases and V 6 bases, and 7 bases lay outside the gene matches. The germline V gene encodes CDR1 SNHLY and CDR2 FYNNEI. CDR3 size: 15 residues. CDR3 in amino acids: CASRTGTGGNYEQYF. CDR3 in DNA: TGTGCCAGCAGGACAGGGACAGGGGGTAACTACGAGCAGTACTTC.

Details on this clone: The sample has other DNA sequences that encode this CDR3 too. This chain links TRBV9 with TRBJ1-5, with D maybe TRBD1 (6 bases). There are 14 residues in the CDR3. The ends were cut back, 2 bases at V and 6 bases at J, with 12 bases in the middle. Germline-derived CDR1 and CDR2 are SGDLS and YYNGEE. DNA of the CDR3: TGTGCCAGCAGCGTGGGGGGGGCCGGTCAGCCCCAGCATTTT. The encoded protein is CASSVGGAGQPQHF.

Here the CDR3 reads CAWMLRRGPTLYGYTF. CDR3 in DNA: TGTGCCTGGATGCTGAGACGGGGGCCGACGCTATATGGCTACACCTTC. The V gene is TRBV30, the J gene TRBJ1-2, with D possibly TRBD1 on 6 matching bases. Germline CDR1 reads GTSNPN; CDR2 reads SVGIG (reference sequence). Deletions cut 4 bases from V and 5 bases from J, with 23 bases between. CDR3 length: 16 amino acids.

In regard to this clone: The junction shows a germline mismatch at one end, possibly a read error. The chain is built from TRBV19 and TRBJ2-2; no reliable D call. Germline values: CDR1 LNHDA, CDR2 SQIVND (reference sequence). This CDR3 is built from 15 residues. The CDR3 spells CAGSILGTYTGELFF. The CDR3 DNA is TGTGCCGGTAGTATACTGGGCACCTACACCGGGGAGCTGTTTTTT.

The chain couples TRBV30 to TRBJ2-1; TRBD2 matches at 14 bases. Germline loops: CDR1 GTSNPN, CDR2 SVGIG (reference sequence). After removal of 5 bases from V and 3 bases from J, the junction contained 9 bases not matched to a gene. The CDR3 is 17 residues long. CDR3 nucleotides: TGTGCCTGGTCCCCTGGGACTAGCGGGAGCGTCTACAATGAGCAGTTCTTC. Encoded protein: CAWSPGTSGSVYNEQFF.

The J gene is TRBJ2-7, the V gene TRBV18; 8 bases are shared with TRBD1. V trimming: 3 bases; J trimming: 1 base; junction bases outside the gene matches: 2. The germline gives CDR1 KGHSH, CDR2 LQKENI. This CDR3 comprises 14 residues. CDR3 protein: CASSPGQGSYEQYF. DNA for the CDR3: TGTGCCAGCTCACCCGGACAGGGATCCTACGAGCAGTACTTC.

The chain combines TRBV28 with TRBJ2-1; TRBD2 matches at 7 bases. The CDR3 extends over 16 amino acids. Germline CDR1 MDHEN, CDR2 SYDVKM. The trim removed 8 bases at V and 6 bases at J, leaving 16 bases unmatched. The CDR3 loop reads CASLNAGTTHGNEQFF. The CDR3 nucleotides read TGTGCCAGCCTTAACGCCGGGACTACCCACGGCAATGAGCAGTTCTTC.

The sample holds one count of this clone. The rearrangement links TRBV10-3 to TRBJ2-1; D perhaps matches TRBD1 (5 bases). Looked up from germline, CDR1 is ENHRY and CDR2 is SYGVKD. Trimming pared 6 bases from V and 2 bases from J, leaving 11 bases between. This CDR3 is 14 amino acids long. This chain's CDR3 is CAIRDILTYNEQFF. The CDR3 DNA follows: TGTGCCATCAGGGACATTCTCACCTACAATGAGCAGTTCTTC.

The chain couples TRBV5-1 to TRBJ1-3; D unresolved. This CDR3 region has 13 residues. CDR1 is SGHRS and CDR2 is YFSETQ in the germline V gene. V gave up 0 bases and J gave up 5 bases, with 6 bases separating them. Here the CDR3 reads CASSLGGRNTIYF. The CDR3, as DNA: TGCGCCAGCAGCTTGGGGGGTAGAAACACCATATATTTT.

The rearrangement uses TRBV11-3 and TRBJ2-1, with D perhaps matching TRBD2 (5 bases). V was trimmed by 0 bases and J by 10 bases, leaving 13 bases between them. Germline V gene data show CDR1 as SGHNT and CDR2 as YENEEA. The CDR3 loop spans 14 amino acids. CDR3 amino acids: CASSLDRRGGEQFF. The CDR3 DNA is TGTGCCAGCAGCTTAGATCGGCGCGGAGGAGAGCAGTTCTTC.

The chain has TRBV18 and TRBJ1-1; TRBD1 agrees at 9 bases. Trimming at V came to 3 bases and at J to 7 bases, leaving 3 bases not matched to a gene. This CDR3 spans 13 amino acids. The V gene's germline CDR1 is KGHSH and CDR2 LQKENI. CDR3 loop: CASSPRQGDEAFF. In DNA form, the CDR3 reads TGTGCCAGCTCACCGAGACAGGGGGATGAAGCTTTCTTT. The entire variable domain, with the rest obtained from reference TRBV18 and TRBJ1-1, is as follows: NAGVMQNPRHLVRRRGQEARLRCSPMKGHSHVYWYRQLPEEGLKFMVYLQKENIIDESGMPKERFSAEFPKEGPSILRIQQVVRGDSAAYFCASSPRQGDEAFFGQGTRLTVV.

V gene TRBV5-6 combines with J gene TRBJ1-4; D call uncertain. The CDR3 has 15 amino acids. With 0 bases removed from V and 0 bases from J, the gap between germline ends came to 6 bases. CDR1 and CDR2 (germline): SGHDT, YYEEEE. CDR3 nucleotide sequence: TGTGCCAGCAGCTTGGGCGCCTCAACTAATGAAAAACTGTTTTTT. Its translation: CASSLGASTNEKLFF.

The chain is built from TRBV7-9 and TRBJ2-1; 9 bases fit TRBD2. Germline CDR1 SEHNR, CDR2 FQNEAQ (reference sequence). J lost 4 bases, V lost 8 bases, and 12 bases had no gene match. The CDR3 runs 16 residues. DNA for the CDR3: TGTGCCAGCGGGTACCCAGCGGGAGGAAAGTACAATGAGCAGTTCTTC. This encodes CASGYPAGGKYNEQFF.

The chain is built from TRBV19 and TRBJ2-5, with TRBD1 identical over 7 bases. J lost 4 bases, V lost 8 bases, and 1 base had no gene match. Germline CDR1 reads LNHDA; CDR2 reads SQIVND (reference sequence). The CDR3 is made up of 11 amino acids. The chain's CDR3 is CASRQGETQYF. In nucleotides, the CDR3 is TGTGCCAGTCGACAGGGAGAGACCCAGTACTTC.

The chain employs TRBV14 and TRBJ2-3; D uncertain. This CDR3 contains 13 residues. In germline, CDR1 is SGHDN, CDR2 FVKESK. The V end was cut by 8 bases, the J end by 3 bases, with 12 bases between. The CDR3 sequence: CASCPLKTDTQYF. As DNA, the CDR3 is TGTGCCAGCTGCCCCCTGAAGACAGATACGCAGTATTTT.